The rows below give T cell receptor beta chains drawn from one sample of a study of blood T cell repertoires in COVID-19. TCRdb's copy holds only in-frame clones and misses some; the assay was immunoSEQ multiplex PCR. The sample records more than 35,000 clones, less than 90% being singletons. The sample taken for sequencing was peripheral blood. These receptors all stem from a man between 65 and 85 years old with acute or convalescent COVID-19. Both conserved end residues are part of each CDR3. The order of the fields is J gene, V gene, clone size, D gene, CDR3 DNA, CDR3 protein. The D gene is left open where the match is weak. Not all rows give a size; the values are once, few, many and, for expanded clones, a class.

j_gene: TRBJ2-7
v_gene: TRBV6-2/TRBV6-3
abundance: -
d_gene: -
CDR3nt: TGTGCCAGCAGTGACCCGGGTCACTACTACGAGCAGTACTTC
CDR3aa: CASSDPGHYYEQYF

j_gene: TRBJ2-4
v_gene: TRBV6-2/TRBV6-3
abundance: -
d_gene: -
CDR3nt: TGTGCCAGCAGTGCTCTCAACTTCGCCAAAAACATTCAGTACTTC
CDR3aa: CASSALNFAKNIQYF

j_gene: TRBJ1-5
v_gene: TRBV2
abundance: -
d_gene: -
CDR3nt: TGTGCCAGCAGTGAAGATCAACTTGGTGGGCTTGGCAATCAGCCCCAGCATTTT
CDR3aa: CASSEDQLGGLGNQPQHF

j_gene: TRBJ2-2
v_gene: TRBV11-2
abundance: -
d_gene: -
CDR3nt: TGTGCCAGCAGCTTGGGGGTGTGGGGGGAGAACACCGGGGAGCTGTTTTTT
CDR3aa: CASSLGVWGENTGELFF

j_gene: TRBJ2-7
v_gene: TRBV4-1
abundance: -
d_gene: -
CDR3nt: TGCGCCAGCAGCCAAGATCCACAGGGAAATGCGCCCGAGCAGTACTTC
CDR3aa: CASSQDPQGNAPEQYF

j_gene: TRBJ2-1
v_gene: TRBV6-4
abundance: -
d_gene: -
CDR3nt: TGTGCCAGCAGTGACAGCGTTGAGATCGGTGAGCAGTTCTTC
CDR3aa: CASSDSVEIGEQFF

j_gene: TRBJ2-7
v_gene: TRBV9
abundance: -
d_gene: TRBD1
CDR3nt: TGTGCCAGCAGCGTCGGACAGGGGGGATACTACGAGCAGTACTTC
CDR3aa: CASSVGQGGYYEQYF

j_gene: TRBJ1-2
v_gene: TRBV9
abundance: once
d_gene: -
CDR3nt: TGTGCCAGCAGCGTACTAAGTGGGTCCGGGGTTAGCTACACCTTC
CDR3aa: CASSVLSGSGVSYTF

j_gene: TRBJ1-2
v_gene: TRBV5-1
abundance: -
d_gene: -
CDR3nt: TGCGCCAGCAGCTCAACCACAGGCTATGGCTACACCTTC
CDR3aa: CASSSTTGYGYTF

j_gene: TRBJ1-4
v_gene: TRBV19
abundance: few
d_gene: TRBD1
CDR3nt: TGTGCCAGTAGCCGGGACAGGCGTTATGAAAAACTGTTTTTT
CDR3aa: CASSRDRRYEKLFF

j_gene: TRBJ1-3
v_gene: TRBV5-8
abundance: -
d_gene: -
CDR3nt: TGTGCCAGCAGCCGGGGAAGGCACAACTCTGGAAACACCATATATTTT
CDR3aa: CASSRGRHNSGNTIYF

j_gene: TRBJ2-5
v_gene: TRBV28
abundance: -
d_gene: TRBD2
CDR3nt: TGTGCCAGCAGAGGGACTAGCGGGAGGCGGGGGGAGACCCAGTACTTC
CDR3aa: CASRGTSGRRGETQYF

j_gene: TRBJ2-2
v_gene: TRBV18
abundance: few
d_gene: -
CDR3nt: TGTGCCAGCTCACCATTCGGACAGATGAACACCGGGGAGCTGTTTTTT
CDR3aa: CASSPFGQMNTGELFF

j_gene: TRBJ1-6
v_gene: TRBV5-1
abundance: -
d_gene: -
CDR3nt: TGCGCCAGCAGCTTGGGAGCGGATTCACCCCTCCACTTT
CDR3aa: CASSLGADSPLHF

j_gene: TRBJ1-1
v_gene: TRBV5-6
abundance: -
d_gene: TRBD1
CDR3nt: TGTGCCAGCAGCTTGGTTCCGGGACAGGGGGTTAGAGAAGCTTTCTTT
CDR3aa: CASSLVPGQGVREAFF

j_gene: TRBJ1-2
v_gene: TRBV28
abundance: -
d_gene: -
CDR3nt: TGTGCCAGCACCCTGCCAGCAGGCTCCTATGGCTACACCTTC
CDR3aa: CASTLPAGSYGYTF

j_gene: TRBJ1-1
v_gene: TRBV4-1
abundance: -
d_gene: -
CDR3nt: TGCGCCAGCAGCCAAAGGAACAGGGTGGGGAAAGCTTTCTTT
CDR3aa: CASSQRNRVGKAFF

j_gene: TRBJ2-3
v_gene: TRBV11-2
abundance: -
d_gene: -
CDR3nt: TGTGCCAGCAGCTTAGAATGGACAGACACAGATACGCAGTATTTT
CDR3aa: CASSLEWTDTDTQYF

j_gene: TRBJ1-6
v_gene: TRBV6-1
abundance: -
d_gene: -
CDR3nt: TGTGCCAGCAGTGACCCCGCGAGCTCCTATAATTCACCCCTCCACTTT
CDR3aa: CASSDPASSYNSPLHF

j_gene: TRBJ1-1
v_gene: TRBV12-3/TRBV12-4
abundance: -
d_gene: -
CDR3nt: TGTGCCAGCAGTTTAGACAGGTACACTGAAGCTTTCTTT
CDR3aa: CASSLDRYTEAFF

j_gene: TRBJ2-5
v_gene: TRBV5-6
abundance: -
d_gene: TRBD1
CDR3nt: TGTGCCAGCAGCACTCGACAGGGGCGGATGGAGACCCAGTACTTC
CDR3aa: CASSTRQGRMETQYF

j_gene: TRBJ1-6
v_gene: TRBV20-1
abundance: -
d_gene: -
CDR3nt: TGCAGTGCTAGTTCCGGAGCGAATTCACCCCTCCACTTT
CDR3aa: CSASSGANSPLHF

j_gene: TRBJ1-1
v_gene: TRBV15
abundance: -
d_gene: -
CDR3nt: TGTGCCACCAGCAGCCTAGACAGGCCGAACACTGAAGCTTTCTTT
CDR3aa: CATSSLDRPNTEAFF

j_gene: TRBJ2-5
v_gene: TRBV21-1
abundance: once
d_gene: -
CDR3nt: TGTGCCAGCAGCAAAGGGGGACAGGGGATAAAGACCCAGTACTTC
CDR3aa: CASSKGGQGIKTQYF

j_gene: TRBJ1-1
v_gene: TRBV5-1
abundance: -
d_gene: TRBD1
CDR3nt: TGCGCCAGCAGCCCTACAGGGGGGCGAACTGAAGCTTTCTTT
CDR3aa: CASSPTGGRTEAFF

j_gene: TRBJ2-3
v_gene: TRBV5-5
abundance: once
d_gene: -
CDR3nt: TGTGCCAGCAGCCCAGGAGGGGATACGCAGTATTTT
CDR3aa: CASSPGGDTQYF

j_gene: TRBJ2-3
v_gene: TRBV19
abundance: -
d_gene: -
CDR3nt: TGTGCCAGTAGTTCCCGGGACTCCCCAACAGATACGCAGTATTTT
CDR3aa: CASSSRDSPTDTQYF

j_gene: TRBJ2-1
v_gene: TRBV4-3
abundance: -
d_gene: TRBD2
CDR3nt: TGCGCCAGCAGCCGGAGTATTAGGACTAGCGGCTACAATGAGCAGTTCTTC
CDR3aa: CASSRSIRTSGYNEQFF

j_gene: TRBJ2-1
v_gene: TRBV27
abundance: -
d_gene: TRBD2
CDR3nt: TGTGCCAGCACCCATAGCGGGAGGACATCTTACAATGAGCAGTTCTTC
CDR3aa: CASTHSGRTSYNEQFF

j_gene: TRBJ1-5
v_gene: TRBV19
abundance: -
d_gene: -
CDR3nt: TGTGCCAGTCAGTTCAGGGATCAGCCCCAGCATTTT
CDR3aa: CASQFRDQPQHF

j_gene: TRBJ2-1
v_gene: TRBV7-8
abundance: -
d_gene: TRBD2
CDR3nt: TGTGCCAGCAGCTTAGTCAGAGTTAAGAGCGGGAGGATCAATGAGCAGTTCTTC
CDR3aa: CASSLVRVKSGRINEQFF

j_gene: TRBJ2-2
v_gene: TRBV5-4
abundance: -
d_gene: -
CDR3nt: TGTGCCAGCAGCTCACAGGCGACCGGGGAGCTGTTTTTT
CDR3aa: CASSSQATGELFF

j_gene: TRBJ1-4
v_gene: TRBV7-9
abundance: -
d_gene: -
CDR3nt: TGTGCCAGCAGCTTACAGGCTACAACTAATGAAAAACTGTTTTTT
CDR3aa: CASSLQATTNEKLFF

j_gene: TRBJ2-5
v_gene: TRBV23-1
abundance: once
d_gene: -
CDR3nt: TGCGCCAGCAGTTCCGGGACAGGGGGCGCCCAAGCTAGCGGGAGGGCCCTTCGTGAGACCCAGTACTTC
CDR3aa: CASSSGTGGAQASGRALRETQYF

j_gene: TRBJ1-2
v_gene: TRBV24-1
abundance: -
d_gene: TRBD1
CDR3nt: TGTGCCACCAGTGATTCGGGACAGAACTATGGCTACACCTTC
CDR3aa: CATSDSGQNYGYTF

j_gene: TRBJ1-4
v_gene: TRBV3-1/TRBV3-2
abundance: -
d_gene: TRBD1
CDR3nt: TGTGCCAGCAGCCGCTGGACAGGTTCGGAGGAAAAACTGTTTTTT
CDR3aa: CASSRWTGSEEKLFF

j_gene: TRBJ2-1
v_gene: TRBV28
abundance: -
d_gene: TRBD2
CDR3nt: TGTGCCAGCAGTTTAGTAGCGGGAGTCAGGTCCTACAATGAGCAGTTCTTC
CDR3aa: CASSLVAGVRSYNEQFF

j_gene: TRBJ2-3
v_gene: TRBV18
abundance: few
d_gene: TRBD2
CDR3nt: TGTGCCAGCTCACCTTTGACTAGCGGTAGCACAGATACGCAGTATTTT
CDR3aa: CASSPLTSGSTDTQYF

j_gene: TRBJ2-1
v_gene: TRBV7-9
abundance: few
d_gene: -
CDR3nt: TGTGCCAGCAGTCCTAGTGGAACATCTAATGAGCAGTTCTTC
CDR3aa: CASSPSGTSNEQFF

j_gene: TRBJ1-3
v_gene: TRBV2
abundance: -
d_gene: TRBD1
CDR3nt: TGTGCCAGCAGCTTACAGGGGCAAGCTGGAAACACCATATATTTT
CDR3aa: CASSLQGQAGNTIYF

j_gene: TRBJ2-1
v_gene: TRBV2
abundance: -
d_gene: TRBD2
CDR3nt: TGTGCCAGCAGGACATCCCTAGCGGGAGAGGTAAGAGGCGATGAGCAGTTCTTC
CDR3aa: CASRTSLAGEVRGDEQFF

j_gene: TRBJ2-3
v_gene: TRBV13
abundance: -
d_gene: -
CDR3nt: TGTGCCAGCAGCCCCCCTTCTAGAAGTACGCAGTATTTT
CDR3aa: CASSPPSRSTQYF

j_gene: TRBJ2-5
v_gene: TRBV9
abundance: -
d_gene: TRBD2
CDR3nt: TGTGCCAGCAGCGCTAGCGGGAGGGGGCAAGAGACCCAGTACTTC
CDR3aa: CASSASGRGQETQYF

j_gene: TRBJ1-5
v_gene: TRBV12-3/TRBV12-4
abundance: -
d_gene: -
CDR3nt: TGTGCCAGCAGAGAAGGAGGGAATCAGCCCCAGCATTTT
CDR3aa: CASREGGNQPQHF

j_gene: TRBJ1-4
v_gene: TRBV3-1/TRBV3-2
abundance: once
d_gene: TRBD1
CDR3nt: TGTGCCAGCAGCCAAGTTGACCAGGGGGCCGAACTGTTTTTT
CDR3aa: CASSQVDQGAELFF

j_gene: TRBJ1-2
v_gene: TRBV5-4
abundance: -
d_gene: -
CDR3nt: TGTGCCAGCAGCTTGGATTTTGGGCAGGGGAACTATGGCTACACCTTC
CDR3aa: CASSLDFGQGNYGYTF

j_gene: TRBJ2-1
v_gene: TRBV12-3/TRBV12-4
abundance: -
d_gene: -
CDR3nt: TGTGCCAGCAGTTTAGTCTCCGCTAGTGAGCAGTTCTTC
CDR3aa: CASSLVSASEQFF

j_gene: TRBJ1-5
v_gene: TRBV19
abundance: -
d_gene: TRBD1
CDR3nt: TGTGCCAGTAGTACCCGGGCAGGGGGCATCCATCAGCCCCAGCATTTT
CDR3aa: CASSTRAGGIHQPQHF

j_gene: TRBJ1-2
v_gene: TRBV28
abundance: few
d_gene: TRBD1
CDR3nt: TGTGCCAGCAGCTACAACAGGGGGCGCCACTATGGCTACACCTTC
CDR3aa: CASSYNRGRHYGYTF

j_gene: TRBJ2-3
v_gene: TRBV5-4
abundance: -
d_gene: -
CDR3nt: TGTGCCAGCACGGGCACAGATACGCAGTATTTT
CDR3aa: CASTGTDTQYF

j_gene: TRBJ2-1
v_gene: TRBV5-1
abundance: few
d_gene: TRBD2
CDR3nt: TGCGCCAGCACCTCCGGACTAGCTGTAGGTGAGCAGTTCTTC
CDR3aa: CASTSGLAVGEQFF